What follows are 28 T cell receptor beta chains derived from one specimen sequenced in a study of T cells in Graves' hyperthyroidism and ophthalmopathy (dated by TCRdb to the late 2010s). The library was built by means of multiplex PCR. For sequencing, an Illumina HiSeq 2000 was employed. The TCR beta CDR3 regions were amplified from RNA transcripts. The first round of RT-PCR for the TCR CDR3 was performed with the HTBI primer set and the Qiagen OneStep RT-PCR kit. TCRdb reran the public reads through fastp at Q25 and MiXCR, keeping productive beta chains. CDR3 protein sequences are deduplicated, and each keeps its most common genes and DNA. A total of about 520,000 distinct CDR3 sequences appear in this sample, around 21% of them only once. The ten largest clones capture approximately 25% of the sample. Sequencing was performed on blood. The receptor set was obtained from a man younger than 35 with Graves' hyperthyroidism.

This clonotype has at least ten counts. V usage is TRBV12-3 or TRBV12-4 and J usage is TRBJ2-7, with TRBD2 matching over 10 bases. The CDR3 loop spans 15 amino acids. V was clipped by 7 bases and J by 2 bases; unmatched bases: 8. The CDR3 spells CASKPQRGGAYEQYF. As DNA, the CDR3 is TGTGCCAGCAAGCCCCAGCGGGGGGGTGCCTACGAGCAGTACTTC.

This clonotype was recorded at least ten times. The V gene is TRBV5-1, the J gene TRBJ1-5, with D hard to call. Germline-derived CDR1 and CDR2 are SGHRS and YFSETQ. The CDR3 is 14 residues long. V was trimmed by 0 bases and J by 7 bases, leaving 11 bases between them. In nucleotides, the CDR3 is TGCGCCAGCAGCTTGGAAGGGTCCGAACAGCCCCAGCATTTT. This codes for CASSLEGSEQPQHF.

This clonotype was seen repeatedly, ten times or more. This chain uses TRBV28 with TRBJ2-2, with unresolved D. The V end lost 7 bases, the J end lost 7 bases, and 13 bases lay between the germline ends. Germline CDR1 and CDR2: MDHEN and SYDVKM. CDR3 size: 13 residues. This chain's CDR3 is CASKLTQSGELFF. In nucleotides, the CDR3 is TGTGCCAGCAAACTAACGCAGAGCGGGGAGCTGTTTTTT.

In its sample, this clonotype was seen many times. The chain combines TRBV2 with TRBJ1-1, with 10 bases identical to TRBD1. Germline V CDR1 and CDR2: SNHLY, FYNNEI. Germline trimming cut 6 bases from V and 6 bases from J; bases unmatched to any gene: 7. CDR3 length: 14 amino acids. CDR3 sequence: CASREGQGSPEAFF. The CDR3 nucleotides are TGTGCCAGCAGGGAGGGACAGGGGAGCCCTGAAGCTTTCTTT.

This clonotype has ten or more counts. J is TRBJ1-1 and V is TRBV14; D may be TRBD1 (5 bases). CDR1 is SGHDN, CDR2 FVKESK, per germline. CDR3 length: 17 amino acids. V shed 0 bases and J shed 0 bases, with 14 bases lying between them. The CDR3 region is CASSQDLGGRLNTEAFF. In DNA form, the CDR3 reads TGTGCCAGCAGCCAAGATCTCGGGGGTCGCCTGAACACTGAAGCTTTCTTT.

This clonotype was detected ten times or more. The V and J genes are TRBV6-1 and TRBJ1-1, with a possible D match to TRBD1 (5 bases). Germline CDR1 is MNHNS and CDR2 is SASEGT. V was cut by 8 bases and J by 8 bases, with 12 bases left in between. This CDR3 region has 11 residues. CDR3 amino acids: CASLFGTEAFF. The CDR3 nucleotides read TGTGCCAGCTTGTTTGGGACCGAAGCTTTCTTT.

This clonotype was seen many times. The chain combines TRBV19 with TRBJ1-2; perhaps TRBD1 as D (5 bases). The CDR3 spans 14 residues. CDR1 is LNHDA and CDR2 is SQIVND in the germline V gene (reference sequence). Trimming removed 7 bases at V and 0 bases at J, with 12 bases between. The CDR3 nucleotides read TGTGCCAGTACCGCCGCAGGGTCTAACTATGGCTACACCTTC. Residues: CASTAAGSNYGYTF.

This clonotype was seen repeatedly, ten times or more. This sequence joins TRBV6-5 and TRBJ1-2, with 7 bases that match TRBD1. There are 14 residues in the CDR3. J lost 8 bases, V lost 6 bases, and 12 bases had no gene match. Germline loops: CDR1 MNHEY, CDR2 SVGAGI. The CDR3 DNA is TGTGCCAGCAGGCGGACAGGACCGTCGGAGGGCTACACCTTC. Translation: CASRRTGPSEGYTF.

The CDR3 region has the DNA TGTGCCAGCGGGGGGCGGAACTATGGCTACACCTTC. It translates to CASGGRNYGYTF. The rearrangement joins TRBV6-1 to TRBJ1-2; TRBD1 is a possible D gene (6 bases). The CDR3 totals 12 residues. V was pared by 8 bases and J by 2 bases, with 9 bases between. From germline, CDR1 is MNHNS and CDR2 SASEGT.

This clonotype occurred once. V is TRBV11-2 and J is TRBJ1-1; possible D gene TRBD1, 6 bases. The CDR3 sequence is 14 residues long. Germline V gene sequence: CDR1 SGHAT, CDR2 FQNNGV. V was pared by 6 bases and J by 1 base, with 12 bases between. The CDR3 nucleotides read TGTGCCAGCAGACAAGGACAGACGAACACTGAAGCTTTCTTT. This encodes CASRQGQTNTEAFF. Drawing the rest from reference TRBV11-2 and TRBJ1-1, the complete variable domain is EAGVAQSPRYKIIEKRQSVAFWCNPISGHATLYWYQQILGQGPKLLIQFQNNGVVDDSQLPKDRFSAERLKGVDSTLKIQPAKLEDSAVYLCASRQGQTNTEAFFGQGTRLTVV.

The chain employs TRBV28 and TRBJ2-7; a possible D gene is TRBD1 (6 bases). Trimming took 3 bases from V and 12 from J, leaving 12 bases between them. The germline V gene encodes CDR1 MDHEN and CDR2 SYDVKM. The CDR3 runs to 11 residues. The CDR3 nucleotides read TGTGCCAGCAGTTTTTCCCAGGGGACGTACTTC. Its protein product is CASSFSQGTYF.

The sample holds many counts of this clonotype. The chain links TRBV2 to TRBJ2-1, with 9 bases aligning to TRBD1. V trimming: 8 bases; J trimming: 6 bases; junction bases outside the gene matches: 2. The CDR3 contains 12 residues. Germline loops: CDR1 SNHLY, CDR2 FYNNEI. CDR3 sequence (DNA): TGTGCCAGCGACAGGGGGGTCAATGAGCAGTTCTTC. Translating gives CASDRGVNEQFF.

The chain couples TRBV9 to TRBJ2-7; possible D gene TRBD1, 5 bases. Trimming cost V 1 base and J 3 bases, with 11 bases left between them. Germline CDR1 is SGDLS and CDR2 is YYNGEE. This CDR3 is built from 14 residues. The CDR3 loop reads CASSVRAGFYEQYF. The CDR3 nucleotides are TGTGCCAGCAGCGTAAGGGCAGGGTTCTACGAGCAGTACTTC.

This clonotype appeared many times. This chain joins TRBV12-3 or TRBV12-4 and TRBJ2-5; the match to TRBD1 covers 8 bases. The junction had 7 bases not matched to a gene; V was cut back by 6 bases and J by 4 bases. The CDR3 is made up of 14 amino acids. In nucleotides, the CDR3 is TGTGCCAGCAGCCGGATCAGGGGGCCAGAGACCCAGTACTTC. Residues: CASSRIRGPETQYF.

This clonotype was counted at least ten times. The chain links TRBV24-1 to TRBJ1-2; D ambiguous. Germline CDR1 reads KGHDR; CDR2 reads SFDVKD. This CDR3 comprises 11 residues. Deletions cut 5 bases from V and 5 bases from J, with 5 bases between. The CDR3, as DNA: TGTGCCACCAGTGTACCTTATGGCTACACCTTC. Translated: CATSVPYGYTF.

This clonotype was observed a few times. The chain has TRBV6-1 and TRBJ1-6; 8 bases line up with TRBD1. The CDR3 contains 14 residues. V gave up 3 bases and J gave up 8 bases; unmatched junction bases: 3. Germline V gives CDR1 MNHNS, CDR2 SASEGT. CDR3 protein: CASSESGGDSPLHF. CDR3 nucleotide sequence: TGTGCCAGCAGTGAGTCAGGGGGCGATTCACCCCTCCACTTT.

This clonotype was seen only a few times. This chain uses TRBV4-1 with TRBJ1-2, with D unresolved. V dropped 0 bases and J dropped 4 bases, with 12 bases sitting between them. CDR3 size: 15 residues. Germline loops: CDR1 MGHRA, CDR2 YSYEKL. The CDR3: CASSQEAGLSYGYTF. In DNA form, the CDR3 reads TGCGCCAGCAGCCAAGAGGCAGGTTTGAGCTATGGCTACACCTTC.

In its sample, this clonotype was seen many times. The chain is built from TRBV6-1 and TRBJ1-1; D is possibly TRBD1 (6 bases). Germline values: CDR1 MNHNS, CDR2 SASEGT. There are 13 residues in the CDR3. Trimming left V 11 bases short and J 2 bases short, with 15 bases between. The chain's CDR3 is CAGGQSRNTEAFF. The CDR3, as DNA: TGTGCCGGAGGACAGTCAAGAAACACTGAAGCTTTCTTT.

Ten or more counts support this clonotype. The rearrangement uses TRBV9 and TRBJ1-1, with D uncertain. Germline V lookup: CDR1 SGDLS, CDR2 YYNGEE. V was trimmed by 0 bases and J by 1 base, leaving 10 bases between them. The CDR3 is 15 residues long. CDR3 coding DNA: TGTGCCAGCAGCGTAGTAGCAGGAGAGAACACTGAAGCTTTCTTT. It is translated as CASSVVAGENTEAFF. The variable domain in full, with the rest retrieved from reference TRBV9 and TRBJ1-1, is DSGVTQTPKHLITATGQRVTLRCSPRSGDLSVYWYQQSLDQGLQFLIQYYNGEERAKGNILERFSAQQFPDLHSELNLSSLELGDSALYFCASSVVAGENTEAFFGQGTRLTVV.

This clonotype was seen ten or more times. The chain recombines TRBV6-5 with TRBJ2-7; the D is unclear. V lost 0 bases and J 6 bases, leaving 9 bases between the germline ends. The germline V gene has CDR1 MNHEY and CDR2 SVGAGI. The CDR3 consists of 13 residues. CDR3 amino acids: CASSYSGSAEQYF. The CDR3 nucleotides read TGTGCCAGCAGTTACTCGGGCTCCGCCGAGCAGTACTTC.

This clonotype was recorded at least ten times. The J gene is TRBJ2-4, the V gene TRBV6-5; D ambiguous. V lost 2 bases and J 0 bases, leaving 11 bases between the germline ends. Per germline, CDR1 MNHEY and CDR2 SVGAGI. The CDR3 length is 16 residues. CDR3: CASSYSTGLAKNIQYF. The CDR3, as DNA: TGTGCCAGCAGTTACAGTACCGGTTTAGCCAAAAACATTCAGTACTTC.

This clonotype was recorded once. The rearrangement uses TRBV7-9 and TRBJ2-7, with 9 nucleotides matching TRBD2. Trimming took 4 bases from V and 5 from J; bases not matched to a gene: 6. The CDR3 contains 14 residues. Germline V gene data show CDR1 as SEHNR and CDR2 as FQNEAQ (reference sequence). This CDR3 is CASSSPERGDEQYF. The CDR3 DNA sequence: TGTGCCAGCAGCTCCCCAGAGCGGGGGGACGAGCAGTACTTC.

The rearrangement uses TRBV6-2 or TRBV6-3 and TRBJ1-6; TRBD1 matches 8 bases. Germline CDR1 and CDR2: MNHEY and SVGEGT. The V gene end was trimmed by 6 bases and the J gene end by 9 bases; junction bases not matched to a gene: 7. The CDR3 is made up of 14 amino acids. The CDR3 coding sequence is TGTGCCAGCAGCCTGACAGGGGCAGGTTCACCCCTCCACTTT. Translating gives CASSLTGAGSPLHF.

This clonotype has a count of ten or more. This chain joins TRBV12-3 or TRBV12-4 and TRBJ2-5; D not certain. This CDR3 has 14 amino acids. The V end lost 0 bases, the J end lost 3 bases, and 8 bases lay between the germline ends. The CDR3 DNA reads TGTGCCAGCAGTTTAGCTGGCCAGGAAGAGACCCAGTACTTC. Its translation is CASSLAGQEETQYF.

The table lists this clonotype with a few counts. This chain joins TRBV27 and TRBJ2-2; tentatively, D is TRBD2 (6 bases). The CDR3 has 14 amino acids. Germline CDR1 is MNHEY and CDR2 is SMNVEV (reference sequence). V lost 1 base and J lost 6, with 9 bases in between. The DNA of the CDR3 is TGTGCCAGCAGTTTATGGGGGGTGGCCGGGGAGCTGTTTTTT. Translating gives CASSLWGVAGELFF.

The V gene is TRBV6-7, the J gene TRBJ2-4, with D possibly matching TRBD1 (5 bases). TRBV6-7 is an ORF; its function is uncertain. The CDR3 length is 13 residues. The V end was cut by 8 bases, the J end by 7 bases, with 15 bases between. Here the CDR3 DNA reads TGTGCCAGCGGCAGGGCCGATCGGAACATTCAGTACTTC. Amino acids: CASGRADRNIQYF.

The V call is TRBV20-1, the J call TRBJ2-7, with 7 positions matching TRBD1. Germline V lookup: CDR1 DFQATT, CDR2 SNEGSKA (reference sequence). This CDR3 region has 15 residues. After removal of 3 bases from V and 4 bases from J, the junction contained 12 bases not matched to a gene. CDR3 loop: CSASVEGAESYEQYF. CDR3 in DNA: TGCAGTGCTAGTGTCGAGGGGGCTGAATCTTACGAGCAGTACTTC.

At least ten counts were recorded for this clonotype. CDR3 sequence reads: CASSRTGLGLGKTEAFF. DNA for the CDR3: TGTGCCAGCAGTCGGACAGGGCTGGGATTAGGGAAGACTGAAGCTTTCTTT. V gene TRBV2 combines with J gene TRBJ1-1; 8 bases agree with TRBD1. V lost 5 bases to trimming and J lost 5 bases; unmatched junction nucleotides: 16. Germline V lookup: CDR1 SNHLY, CDR2 FYNNEI. The CDR3 spans 17 residues.